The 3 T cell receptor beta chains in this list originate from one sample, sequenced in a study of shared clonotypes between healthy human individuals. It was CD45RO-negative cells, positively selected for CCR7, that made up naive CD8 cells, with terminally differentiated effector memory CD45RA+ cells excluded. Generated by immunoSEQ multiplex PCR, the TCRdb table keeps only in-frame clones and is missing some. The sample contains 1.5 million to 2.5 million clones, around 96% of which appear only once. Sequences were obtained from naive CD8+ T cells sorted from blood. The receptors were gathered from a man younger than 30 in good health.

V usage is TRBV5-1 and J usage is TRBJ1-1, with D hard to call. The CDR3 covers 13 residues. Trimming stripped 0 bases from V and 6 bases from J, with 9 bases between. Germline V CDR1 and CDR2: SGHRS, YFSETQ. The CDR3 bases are TGCGCCAGCAGCTTGGGTCCAGACGCTGAAGCTTTCTTT. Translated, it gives CASSLGPDAEAFF.

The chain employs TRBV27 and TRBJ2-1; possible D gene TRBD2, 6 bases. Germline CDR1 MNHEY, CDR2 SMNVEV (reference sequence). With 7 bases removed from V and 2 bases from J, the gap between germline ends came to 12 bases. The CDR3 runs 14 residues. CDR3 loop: CASKVGGTYNEQFF. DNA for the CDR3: TGTGCCAGCAAGGTGGGGGGAACCTACAATGAGCAGTTCTTC.

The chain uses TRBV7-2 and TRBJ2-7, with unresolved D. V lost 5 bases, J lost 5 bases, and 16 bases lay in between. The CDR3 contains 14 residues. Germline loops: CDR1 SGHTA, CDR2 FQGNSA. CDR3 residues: CASSLLTVFNEQYF. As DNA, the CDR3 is TGTGCCAGCAGCCTCCTTACAGTTTTTAACGAGCAGTACTTC.